The 28 T cell receptor beta chains listed next were all sequenced from one sample in a study of beta chain features in type 1 diabetes. Study-wide results and caveats: All four CD4+ subsets from Type 1 diabetes patients carried moderately but significantly shorter TCRB CDR3s.

What these receptors recognize is not known. Expressed TCRB transcripts were sequenced because the isolated RNA had all been reverse transcribed beforehand. TCRdb's table, derived via immunoSEQ multiplex PCR, lists solely in-frame clones and lacks some. Of roughly 330,000 clones in the sample, 13% were seen once. The specimen sequenced was naive CD4+ T cells from blood. The origin of the receptors is a woman aged 18-29 years with type 1 diabetes.

This sequence joins TRBV6-6 and TRBJ2-1; D might be TRBD1 (6 bases). The CDR3 is made up of 14 amino acids. Germline CDR1 reads MNHNY; CDR2 reads SVGAGI (reference sequence). Trimming shortened V by 6 bases and J by 0 bases, and 9 bases separated the two germline ends. In nucleotides, the CDR3 is TGTGCCAGCAGGACAGGTGACTCCTACAATGAGCAGTTCTTC. It yields the protein CASRTGDSYNEQFF.

This clone has more than one count but fewer than ten. This rearrangement joins TRBV6-5 to TRBJ1-2, with D tentatively TRBD1 (6 bases). The CDR3 loop spans 13 amino acids. V was clipped by 6 bases and J by 5 bases, with 13 bases between them. Germline CDR1 and CDR2: MNHEY and SVGAGI. As DNA, the CDR3 is TGTGCCAGCAGCCGGGACACGATTTATGGCTACACCTTC. Translation gives CASSRDTIYGYTF.

The chain recombines TRBV7-9 with TRBJ1-5; D perhaps matches TRBD1 (6 bases). Deletions cut 5 bases from V and 6 bases from J, with 14 bases between. This CDR3 is built from 14 residues. Germline values: CDR1 SEHNR, CDR2 FQNEAQ (reference sequence). The CDR3 protein is CASSTTGSAQPQHF. The CDR3 nucleotides read TGTGCCAGCAGCACTACAGGGTCAGCTCAGCCCCAGCATTTT.

This sequence joins TRBV4-1 and TRBJ2-1; 9 bases are a match to TRBD2. Germline V lookup: CDR1 MGHRA, CDR2 YSYEKL. This CDR3 is 13 amino acids long. Trimming took 4 bases from V and 11 from J; bases not matched to a gene: 6. CDR3 sequence reads: CASSPSGNVQQFF. In DNA form, the CDR3 reads TGCGCCAGCAGCCCTAGCGGGAATGTGCAGCAGTTCTTC.

This clone was counted between two and nine times. The CDR3 region is CASSLGQGSTNNEQFF. Written as DNA, the CDR3 is TGTGCCAGCAGCTTAGGACAGGGGAGTACAAACAATGAGCAGTTCTTC. The rearrangement uses TRBV5-4 and TRBJ2-1, with 9 bases that match TRBD1. This CDR3 has 16 amino acids. CDR1 is SGHNT, CDR2 YYREEE, per germline (reference sequence). The junction had 8 bases not matched to a gene; V was cut back by 2 bases and J by 5 bases. Looking up the rest from reference TRBV5-4 and TRBJ2-1 gives the full variable domain: ETGVTQSPTHLIKTRGQQVTLRCSSQSGHNTVSWYQQALGQGPQFIFQYYREEENGRGNFPPRFSGLQFPNYSSELNVNALELDDSALYLCASSLGQGSTNNEQFFGPGTRLTVL.

This clone has more than one count but fewer than ten. This chain joins TRBV30 and TRBJ1-2; 10 bases map to TRBD1. This CDR3 is built from 15 residues. Looked up from germline, CDR1 is GTSNPN and CDR2 is SVGIG (reference sequence). V gave up 2 bases and J gave up 5 bases; unmatched junction bases: 8. The CDR3 region is CAWSFRDRGTYGYTF. The CDR3 DNA follows: TGTGCCTGGAGTTTCCGGGACAGGGGCACATATGGCTACACCTTC.

Only a few counts were recorded for this clone. This chain links TRBV7-9 with TRBJ2-3, with 8 bases lining up with TRBD2. From germline, CDR1 is SEHNR and CDR2 FQNEAQ (reference sequence). The V segment lost 5 bases and the J segment 2 bases; nucleotides outside the gene matches: 9. CDR3 length equals 16 residues. This chain's CDR3 is CASSPTAAGVTDTQYF. The CDR3 DNA reads as TGTGCCAGCAGCCCGACAGCAGCGGGGGTCACAGATACGCAGTATTTT.

This clone was seen only a few times. This chain links TRBV18 with TRBJ1-1; 9 bases agree with TRBD1. Germline V lookup: CDR1 KGHSH, CDR2 LQKENI. After removal of 2 bases from V and 5 bases from J, the junction contained 6 bases not matched to a gene. The length of the CDR3 is 15 residues. The CDR3 DNA is TGTGCCAGCTCACCAATGGGACAGGGCGGGACTGAAGCTTTCTTT. This encodes CASSPMGQGGTEAFF.

This chain connects TRBV27 to TRBJ1-2; D is undetermined. V lost 1 base to trimming and J lost 4 bases, with 13 bases between them. Germline lookup yields CDR1 MNHEY and CDR2 SMNVEV (reference sequence). This CDR3 has 15 residues. The CDR3 sequence: CASSLYGHQVYGYTF. CDR3 DNA: TGTGCCAGCAGTTTATATGGGCACCAAGTCTATGGCTACACCTTC.

This clone was seen a few times. The genes are TRBV19 and TRBJ1-5; weak D call: TRBD1 (6 bases). CDR1 and CDR2 from the germline V gene are LNHDA and SQIVND (reference sequence). The V end was cut by 6 bases, the J end by 11 bases, with 14 bases between. The CDR3 sequence is 12 residues long. CDR3 DNA: TGTGCCAGTAGCTTACTAGGACAGACCCAGCATTTT. This gives the protein CASSLLGQTQHF.

This clone showed up just a few times. The V call is TRBV20-1, the J call TRBJ2-2; D possibly corresponds to TRBD2 (6 bases). CDR3 size: 11 residues. V dropped 4 bases and J dropped 10 bases, with 10 bases sitting between them. Germline V CDR1 and CDR2: DFQATT, SNEGSKA (reference sequence). The CDR3: CSAKDYSELFF. The CDR3, as DNA: TGCAGTGCTAAGGACTACTCGGAGCTGTTTTTT.

This clone was found a few times. This chain joins TRBV30 and TRBJ1-2; D unclear. Germline CDR1 reads GTSNPN; CDR2 reads SVGIG (reference sequence). V dropped 5 bases and J dropped 1 base, with 14 bases sitting between them. CDR3 length equals 14 residues. CDR3 DNA: TGTGCCTGGGGACCCCGGGGAATTAACTATGGCTACACCTTC. Translated: CAWGPRGINYGYTF.

A few counts support this clone. This chain joins TRBV7-2 and TRBJ2-1; TRBD2 might be the D (6 bases). Germline lookup yields CDR1 SGHTA and CDR2 FQGNSA. This CDR3 comprises 14 residues. The V end was cut by 1 base, the J end by 6 bases, with 10 bases between. CDR3 loop: CASSLGFGGNEQFF. CDR3 DNA: TGTGCCAGCAGCTTAGGATTCGGGGGCAATGAGCAGTTCTTC.

The chain employs TRBV5-1 and TRBJ1-3; D is ambiguous. V shed 1 base and J shed 3 bases, with 8 bases lying between them. The CDR3 has 14 amino acids. CDR1 and CDR2 (germline): SGHRS, YFSETQ. This CDR3 is CASSLTRGGNTIYF. Written as DNA, the CDR3 is TGCGCCAGCAGCTTGACGCGGGGTGGAAACACCATATATTTT.

The chain is built from TRBV19 and TRBJ1-5, with 7 bases fitting TRBD1. J gave up 9 bases and V 4 bases, and 15 bases lay outside the gene matches. Germline lookup yields CDR1 LNHDA and CDR2 SQIVND (reference sequence). This CDR3 is 16 amino acids long. CDR3 coding DNA: TGTGCCAGTAGTAAGCGGACAGGCGGTGGAGTTGGGCCCCAGCATTTT. It translates to CASSKRTGGGVGPQHF.

This clone was observed a handful of times. V usage is TRBV19 and J usage is TRBJ1-5, with D perhaps matching TRBD1 (5 bases). The V end was cut by 7 bases, the J end by 0 bases, with 13 bases between. The CDR3 sequence is 15 residues long. CDR1 is LNHDA and CDR2 is SQIVND in the germline V gene (reference sequence). The CDR3 DNA sequence: TGTGCCAGTAAGCTTGGGGGGTATAGCAATCAGCCCCAGCATTTT. Translation gives CASKLGGYSNQPQHF.

This clone showed up just a few times. CDR3 amino acids: CASSTSGSADTQYF. DNA for the CDR3: TGTGCCAGCAGCACTAGCGGGAGCGCAGATACGCAGTATTTT. This rearrangement joins TRBV7-9 to TRBJ2-3, with 11 bases lining up with TRBD2. Germline trimming cut 5 bases from V and 4 bases from J; bases unmatched to any gene: 2. The CDR3 spans 14 residues. Germline CDR1 SEHNR, CDR2 FQNEAQ (reference sequence).

This clone was seen a few times. This sequence joins TRBV4-3 and TRBJ1-3; D is unclear. Germline loops: CDR1 LGHNA, CDR2 YSLEER. The CDR3 sequence is 15 residues long. Between the trimmed V and J ends, which lost 0 bases and 0 bases, there was a span of 6 bases. CDR3 bases: TGCGCCAGCAGCCAAGATGAGATCTCTGGAAACACCATATATTTT. Translation: CASSQDEISGNTIYF.

This clone was counted between two and nine times. The chain employs TRBV18 and TRBJ1-5; no definite D call. The germline V and J ends were trimmed by 6 bases and 0 bases, with 9 bases remaining between them. This CDR3 spans 14 amino acids. CDR1 KGHSH and CDR2 LQKENI come from the germline V gene. The CDR3 nucleotides read TGTGCCAGCTCCCCGCAGAATAGCAATCAGCCCCAGCATTTT. Its protein is CASSPQNSNQPQHF.

The genes are TRBV4-3 and TRBJ1-5; a possible D gene is TRBD1 (6 bases). Trimming shortened V by 1 base and J by 0 bases, and 16 bases separated the two germline ends. The V gene's germline CDR1 is LGHNA and CDR2 YSLEER. This CDR3 region has 18 residues. CDR3 bases: TGCGCCAGCAGCCAAGCCAACAGGGTGAGGTATAGCAATCAGCCCCAGCATTTT. The encoded protein is CASSQANRVRYSNQPQHF.

This clone occurred a few times. The chain links TRBV28 to TRBJ1-4; D unresolved. Germline V gene sequence: CDR1 MDHEN, CDR2 SYDVKM. V lost 8 bases to trimming and J lost 4 bases, with 5 bases between them. The CDR3 covers 11 residues. CDR3 coding DNA: TGTGCCAGCTCAGATAATGAAAAACTGTTTTTT. It codes for CASSDNEKLFF.

This clone was counted between two and nine times. The chain has TRBV5-4 and TRBJ2-3, with D perhaps matching TRBD2 (5 bases). V was clipped by 6 bases and J by 4 bases, with 21 bases between them. The germline gives CDR1 SGHNT, CDR2 YYREEE (reference sequence). CDR3 size: 16 residues. The CDR3 sequence is CASTPGWAGPSDTQYF. In DNA, the CDR3 is TGTGCCAGCACCCCTGGCTGGGCGGGCCCTTCAGATACGCAGTATTTT.

This chain uses TRBV5-1 with TRBJ2-5; 14 bases agree with TRBD2. Trimming at V came to 4 bases and at J to 2 bases, leaving 4 bases not matched to a gene. The CDR3 consists of 16 residues. The V gene's germline CDR1 is SGHRS and CDR2 YFSETQ. The CDR3 sequence is CASSQGLAGAQETQYF. The CDR3 DNA reads as TGCGCCAGCAGCCAGGGACTAGCGGGGGCTCAAGAGACCCAGTACTTC.

As to this clone: Other DNA variants within this sample encode the same CDR3. The J gene is TRBJ2-7, the V gene TRBV2, with 7 bases that match TRBD1. Unmatched junction bases numbered 3, after V lost 6 bases and J lost 4 bases. The CDR3 covers 12 residues. Per the germline V gene, CDR1 is SNHLY and CDR2 is FYNNEI. DNA of the CDR3: TGTGCCAGCAGCGAACAGGGGTACGAGCAGTACTTC. Translating gives CASSEQGYEQYF.

This clone has just a few counts. The genes are TRBV11-2 and TRBJ2-5; no clear D. The V end was cut by 4 bases, the J end by 3 bases, with 9 bases between. The CDR3 length is 13 residues. Germline V lookup: CDR1 SGHAT, CDR2 FQNNGV. The CDR3 coding sequence is TGTGCCAGCAGCTCCCGAGTTGAAGAGACCCAGTACTTC. It encodes CASSSRVEETQYF. Complete variable domain (other parts from reference TRBV11-2 and TRBJ2-5): EAGVAQSPRYKIIEKRQSVAFWCNPISGHATLYWYQQILGQGPKLLIQFQNNGVVDDSQLPKDRFSAERLKGVDSTLKIQPAKLEDSAVYLCASSSRVEETQYFGPGTRLLVL.

The rearrangement uses TRBV6-6 and TRBJ2-7; no firm D call. From germline, CDR1 is MNHNY and CDR2 SVGAGI (reference sequence). V was shortened by 0 bases and J by 6 bases, with 6 bases between the two germline ends. The CDR3 length is 12 residues. The CDR3 loop reads CASSYSVGEQYF. DNA for the CDR3: TGTGCCAGCAGTTACTCCGTCGGCGAGCAGTACTTC.

This clone was observed a few times. The V call is TRBV11-2, the J call TRBJ2-3; tentative D call: TRBD2 (6 bases). The CDR3 has 16 residues. The ends were cut back, 2 bases at V and 3 bases at J, with 15 bases in the middle. Germline V gene lookup returns CDR1 SGHAT and CDR2 FQNNGV. The CDR3 DNA follows: TGTGCCAGCAGCTTATTCGCGAGACTAGTGACAGATACGCAGTATTTT. It specifies CASSLFARLVTDTQYF.

This clone was picked up a small number of times. This sequence joins TRBV2 and TRBJ2-1; D perhaps matches TRBD1 (5 bases). Germline V CDR1 and CDR2: SNHLY, FYNNEI. The CDR3 is 13 amino acids. Trimming took 8 bases from V and 5 from J, leaving 13 bases between them. CDR3 residues: CASCTRQHNEQFF. CDR3 sequence (DNA): TGTGCCAGCTGTACAAGACAGCACAATGAGCAGTTCTTC.